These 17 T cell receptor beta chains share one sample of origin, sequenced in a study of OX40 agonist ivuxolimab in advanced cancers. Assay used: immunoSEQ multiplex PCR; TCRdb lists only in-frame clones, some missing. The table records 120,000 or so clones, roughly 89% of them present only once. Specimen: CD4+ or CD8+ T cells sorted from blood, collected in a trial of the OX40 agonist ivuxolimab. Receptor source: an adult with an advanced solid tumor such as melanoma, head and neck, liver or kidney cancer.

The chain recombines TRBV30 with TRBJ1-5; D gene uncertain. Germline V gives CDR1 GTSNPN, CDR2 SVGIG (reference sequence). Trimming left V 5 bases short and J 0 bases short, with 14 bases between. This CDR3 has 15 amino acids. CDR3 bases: TGTGCCTGGTCCGCGACCCCTTATAGCAATCAGCCCCAGCATTTT. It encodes CAWSATPYSNQPQHF. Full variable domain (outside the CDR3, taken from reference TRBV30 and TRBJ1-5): SQTIHQWPATLVQPVGSPLSLECTVEGTSNPNLYWYRQAAGRGLQLLFYSVGIGQISSEVPQNLSASRPQDRQFILSSKKLLLSDSGFYLCAWSATPYSNQPQHFGDGTRLSIL.

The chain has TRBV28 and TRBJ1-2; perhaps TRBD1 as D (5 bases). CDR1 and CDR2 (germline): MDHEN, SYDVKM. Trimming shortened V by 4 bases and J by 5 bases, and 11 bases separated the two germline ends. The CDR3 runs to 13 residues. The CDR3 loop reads CASSSPGHYGYTF. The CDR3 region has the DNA TGTGCCAGCAGTTCCCCTGGACATTATGGCTACACCTTC.

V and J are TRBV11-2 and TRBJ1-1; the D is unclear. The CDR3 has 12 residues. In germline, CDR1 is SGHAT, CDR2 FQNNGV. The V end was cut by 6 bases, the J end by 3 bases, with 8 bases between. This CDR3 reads CASSLPDTEAFF. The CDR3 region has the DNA TGTGCCAGCAGTCTTCCGGACACTGAAGCTTTCTTT.

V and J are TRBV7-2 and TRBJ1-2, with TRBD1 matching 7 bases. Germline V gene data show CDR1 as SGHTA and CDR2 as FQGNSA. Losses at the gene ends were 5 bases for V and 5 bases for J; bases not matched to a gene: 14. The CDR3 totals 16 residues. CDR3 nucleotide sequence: TGTGCCAGCAGCCAAGGACAGGTCCTTGGTCTGTATGGCTACACCTTC. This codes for CASSQGQVLGLYGYTF.

CDR3 nucleotides: TGCGCCAGCAGCCAGGGATGGTTGGGACTTCCCCCTTCGTACGAGCAGTACTTC. Its protein product is CASSQGWLGLPPSYEQYF. The chain joins TRBV4-1 to TRBJ2-7, with D possibly matching TRBD2 (6 bases). Trimming stripped 3 bases from V and 4 bases from J, with 25 bases between. Germline CDR1 MGHRA, CDR2 YSYEKL. The CDR3 covers 18 residues.

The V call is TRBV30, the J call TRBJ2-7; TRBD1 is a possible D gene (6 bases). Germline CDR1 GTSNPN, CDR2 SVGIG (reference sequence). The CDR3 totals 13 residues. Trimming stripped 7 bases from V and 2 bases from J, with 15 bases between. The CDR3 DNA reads TGTGCCTTAGATAGGGGGTTCGCCTACGAGCAGTACTTC. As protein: CALDRGFAYEQYF. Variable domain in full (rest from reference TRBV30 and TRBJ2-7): SQTIHQWPATLVQPVGSPLSLECTVEGTSNPNLYWYRQAAGRGLQLLFYSVGIGQISSEVPQNLSASRPQDRQFILSSKKLLLSDSGFYLCALDRGFAYEQYFGPGTRLTVT.

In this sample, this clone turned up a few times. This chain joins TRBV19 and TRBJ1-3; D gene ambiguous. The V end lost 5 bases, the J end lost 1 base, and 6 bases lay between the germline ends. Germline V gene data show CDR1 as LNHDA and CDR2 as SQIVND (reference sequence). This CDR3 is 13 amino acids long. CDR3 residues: CASSADSGNTIYF. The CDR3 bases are TGTGCCAGTAGTGCTGATTCTGGAAACACCATATATTTT.

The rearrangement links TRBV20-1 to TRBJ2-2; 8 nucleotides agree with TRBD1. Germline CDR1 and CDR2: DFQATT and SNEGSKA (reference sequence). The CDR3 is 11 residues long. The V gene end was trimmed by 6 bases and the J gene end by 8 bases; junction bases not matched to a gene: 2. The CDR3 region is CSARDRGELFF. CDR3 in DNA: TGCAGTGCAAGGGACAGGGGGGAGCTGTTTTTT.

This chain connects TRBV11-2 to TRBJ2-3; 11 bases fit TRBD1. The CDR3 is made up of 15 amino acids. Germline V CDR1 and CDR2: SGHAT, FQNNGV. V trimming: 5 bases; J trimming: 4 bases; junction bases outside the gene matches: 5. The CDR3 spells CASSLDRGLADTQYF. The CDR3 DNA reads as TGTGCCAGCAGCCTGGACAGGGGGCTGGCAGATACGCAGTATTTT. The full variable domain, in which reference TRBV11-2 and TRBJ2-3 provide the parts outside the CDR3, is EAGVAQSPRYKIIEKRQSVAFWCNPISGHATLYWYQQILGQGPKLLIQFQNNGVVDDSQLPKDRFSAERLKGVDSTLKIQPAKLEDSAVYLCASSLDRGLADTQYFGPGTRLTVL.

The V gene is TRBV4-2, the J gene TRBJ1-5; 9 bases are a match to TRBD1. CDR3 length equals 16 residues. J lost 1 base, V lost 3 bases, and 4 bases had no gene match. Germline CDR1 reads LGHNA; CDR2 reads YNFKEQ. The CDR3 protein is CASSQGQGGSNQPQHF. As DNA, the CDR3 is TGTGCCAGCAGCCAGGGACAGGGAGGAAGCAATCAGCCCCAGCATTTT.

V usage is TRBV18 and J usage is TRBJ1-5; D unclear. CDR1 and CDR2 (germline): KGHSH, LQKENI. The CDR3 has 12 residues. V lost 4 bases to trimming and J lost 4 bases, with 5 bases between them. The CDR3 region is CASSQGNQPQHF. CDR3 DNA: TGTGCCAGCTCACAGGGAAATCAGCCCCAGCATTTT.

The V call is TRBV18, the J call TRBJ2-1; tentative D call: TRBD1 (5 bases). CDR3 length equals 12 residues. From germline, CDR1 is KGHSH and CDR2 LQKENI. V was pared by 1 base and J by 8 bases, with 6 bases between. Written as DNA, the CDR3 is TGTGCCAGCTCACCACGGGGCCATGAGCAGTTCTTC. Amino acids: CASSPRGHEQFF. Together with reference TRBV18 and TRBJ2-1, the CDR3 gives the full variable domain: NAGVMQNPRHLVRRRGQEARLRCSPMKGHSHVYWYRQLPEEGLKFMVYLQKENIIDESGMPKERFSAEFPKEGPSILRIQQVVRGDSAAYFCASSPRGHEQFFGPGTRLTVL.

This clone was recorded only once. The CDR3 protein is CASSPLAGDNEKLFF. The DNA for the CDR3 is TGCGCCAGCAGCCCACTGGCCGGGGATAATGAAAAACTGTTTTTT. V is TRBV5-1 and J is TRBJ1-4; no reliable D call. The germline V gene has CDR1 SGHRS and CDR2 YFSETQ. Deletions cut 4 bases from V and 4 bases from J, with 14 bases between. The CDR3 spans 15 residues.

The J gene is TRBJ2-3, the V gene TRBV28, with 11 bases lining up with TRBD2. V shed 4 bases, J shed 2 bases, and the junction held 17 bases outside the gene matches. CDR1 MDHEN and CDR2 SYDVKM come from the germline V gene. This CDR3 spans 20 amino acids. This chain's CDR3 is CASSSRPLLVAGGPTDTQYF. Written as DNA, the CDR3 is TGTGCCAGCAGTTCTAGACCCCTCTTGGTAGCGGGAGGGCCCACAGATACGCAGTATTTT.

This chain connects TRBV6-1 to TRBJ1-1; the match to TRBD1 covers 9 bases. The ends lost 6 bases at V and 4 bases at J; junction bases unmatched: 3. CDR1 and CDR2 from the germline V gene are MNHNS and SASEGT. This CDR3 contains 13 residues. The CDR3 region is CASSLDRGTEAFF. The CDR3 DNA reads TGTGCCAGCAGCCTGGACAGGGGCACTGAAGCTTTCTTT.

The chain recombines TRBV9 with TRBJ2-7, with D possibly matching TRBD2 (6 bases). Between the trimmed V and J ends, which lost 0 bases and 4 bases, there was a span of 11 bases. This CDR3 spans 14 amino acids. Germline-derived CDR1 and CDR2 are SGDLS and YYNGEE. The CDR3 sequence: CASSVGTTYYEQYF. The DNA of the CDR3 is TGTGCCAGCAGCGTAGGGACTACCTATTACGAGCAGTACTTC.

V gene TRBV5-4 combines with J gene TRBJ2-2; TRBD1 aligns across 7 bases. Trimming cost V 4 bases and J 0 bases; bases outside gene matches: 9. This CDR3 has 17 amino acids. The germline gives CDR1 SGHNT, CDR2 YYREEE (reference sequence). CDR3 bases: TGTGCCAGCAGCCCGGGGCAACAGGGGACGAACACCGGGGAGCTGTTTTTT. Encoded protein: CASSPGQQGTNTGELFF.